A selection of T cell receptor beta chains follows, all from one sample in a study of T cells after yellow fever vaccination. TCRdb reanalysed the 5' RACE reads using MiXCR and keeps one entry per CDR3 protein. The data show approximately 140,000 distinct CDR3 sequences, about 8% seen once. This specimen consisted of CD4+ T cells sorted from PBMCs, obtained 5 days after the yellow fever booster vaccination. The receptors shown here come from a man in his thirties or forties who received the YFV17D yellow fever vaccine. Both conserved end residues are part of each CDR3. D genes are given only for firm matches. Clone sizes are given selectively: once, few, many, or a class where the clone is expanded.

D gene	clone size	V gene	J gene	CDR3 DNA	CDR3 protein
TRBD1	-	TRBV5-4	TRBJ2-5	TGTGCCAGCAGCGTCCCCGCGGGCACAGGGGGCGGCGAGACCCAGTACTTC	CASSVPAGTGGGETQYF
-	many	TRBV10-3	TRBJ1-6	TGTGCCATCAGACACCAGCAGAATTCACCCCTCCACTTT	CAIRHQQNSPLHF
TRBD2	-	TRBV7-2	TRBJ2-1	TGTGCCAGCAGCTTAGTTAGCGGGAACTACAATGAGCAGTTCTTC	CASSLVSGNYNEQFF
-	many	TRBV4-3	TRBJ1-1	TGCGCCAGCAGCCAAGATAGGGGAACTGAAGCTTTCTTT	CASSQDRGTEAFF
-	many	TRBV27	TRBJ2-3	TGTGCCAGCAACCCGCTAAACGTTGCGACCCCAGATACGCAGTATTTT	CASNPLNVATPDTQYF
-	-	TRBV15	TRBJ2-4	TGTGCCACCAGCGACAAGGCCGGGGACGGTCAGTACTTC	CATSDKAGDGQYF
-	few	TRBV4-3	TRBJ2-7	TGCGCCAGCAGCCAAGATCGACCGGAGAATGGGGAGCAGTACTTC	CASSQDRPENGEQYF
-	-	TRBV7-3	TRBJ2-6	TGTGCCAGCAGCCCACTCATTAACGTCGGCAGGGTCTCTGGGGCCAACGTCCTGACTTTC	CASSPLINVGRVSGANVLTF
-	many	TRBV2	TRBJ1-5	TGTGCCAGCAGCGGGCGTCTCAATCAGCCCCAGCATTTT	CASSGRLNQPQHF
-	many	TRBV29-1	TRBJ2-1	TGCAGCGTTGTGTCCTACAATGAGCAGTTCTTC	CSVVSYNEQFF
-	many	TRBV5-1	TRBJ2-7	TGCGCCAGCAGCCCGGGACATGGGACCTACGAGCAGTACTTC	CASSPGHGTYEQYF
-	-	TRBV4-3	TRBJ1-2	TGCGCCAGCAGCCAAGAAGGGGGCTATGGCTACACCTTC	CASSQEGGYGYTF
-	many	TRBV5-5	TRBJ2-7	TGTGCCAGCAGCCATAATGGCGGGGAATCCTACGAGCAGTACTTC	CASSHNGGESYEQYF
TRBD2	many	TRBV7-2	TRBJ2-1	TGTGCCAGCAGCTTAGGGACTAGCGGGTACTACAATGAGCAGTTCTTC	CASSLGTSGYYNEQFF
-	many	TRBV27	TRBJ1-1	TGTGCCAGCAGACCCAGGAGTGTGAACACTGAAGCTTTCTTT	CASRPRSVNTEAFF
TRBD1	few	TRBV12-3/TRBV12-4	TRBJ1-5	TGTGCCAGCAGCGATGGACAGGTTGGCAATCAGCCCCAGCATTTT	CASSDGQVGNQPQHF
TRBD1	many	TRBV6-1	TRBJ1-1	TGTGCCAGCACGGACAGGTTTCCTGCTACTGAAGCTTTCTTT	CASTDRFPATEAFF
-	many	TRBV27	TRBJ2-3	TGTGCCAGCAGCTGGGGGGGGGCAATAACAGATACGCAGTATTTT	CASSWGGAITDTQYF
-	many	TRBV7-2	TRBJ2-3	TGTGCCAGCCCCCAAGTCGGCGGAAGCACAGATACGCAGTATTTT	CASPQVGGSTDTQYF
TRBD2	many	TRBV2	TRBJ2-3	TGTGCCAACAAGCTAGCGGGAGGCACAGATACGCAGTATTTT	CANKLAGGTDTQYF
-	many	TRBV10-3	TRBJ1-4	TGTGCCATCAATGGAGGTCTCAATGAAAAACTGTTTTTT	CAINGGLNEKLFF
-	many	TRBV6-5	TRBJ2-5	TGTGCCAGCAGTTACTACCCCCGCGGTACTGGGGAGACCCAGTACTTC	CASSYYPRGTGETQYF
-	many	TRBV7-2	TRBJ2-3	TGTGCCAGCAGCCAGACGTCGGCAGATACGCAGTATTTT	CASSQTSADTQYF
-	few	TRBV6-1	TRBJ2-1	TGTGCCAGCAGTGAAGGCCCTCTAAGGGAGCAGTTCTTC	CASSEGPLREQFF
TRBD2	many	TRBV20-1	TRBJ2-1	TGCAGTGCTAGAATTTCGGGGCTAGCGGCCTACAATGAGCAGTTCTTC	CSARISGLAAYNEQFF
-	many	TRBV20-1	TRBJ2-7	TGCAGTGCTAGAGGGCACCAGGTCTCCGAGCAGTACTTC	CSARGHQVSEQYF
TRBD2	few	TRBV6-5	TRBJ2-7	TGTGCCAGCAGCCGGCCACTAGCGGGCTCCTACGAGCAGTACTTC	CASSRPLAGSYEQYF
-	-	TRBV20-1	TRBJ1-5	TGCAGTGCTAGAGAGAGTCGGGCAGGGCGTAATCAGCCCCAGCATTTT	CSARESRAGRNQPQHF
-	many	TRBV15	TRBJ2-1	TGTGCCACCAGCAGTAACGCAGGGTCCTACAATGAGCAGTTCTTC	CATSSNAGSYNEQFF
-	few	TRBV20-1	TRBJ2-7	TGCAGTGCTAGAGTCACACCACACGAGCAGTACTTC	CSARVTPHEQYF
-	many	TRBV20-1	TRBJ2-4	TGCAGTGCTAGTCTTTCGGACCACAAAAACATTCAGTACTTC	CSASLSDHKNIQYF
-	many	TRBV7-8	TRBJ2-2	TGTGCCAGCAGCTTAGGTGCTGGCAGGGAGCTGTTTTTT	CASSLGAGRELFF
-	many	TRBV7-2	TRBJ2-3	TGTGCCAGCAGCTCTGGAGAAAGCAGGGATACGCAGTATTTT	CASSSGESRDTQYF
TRBD2	many	TRBV30	TRBJ2-3	TGTGCCTGGAGTGTAAGGACTAGCGGGAGAGCAGATACGCAGTATTTT	CAWSVRTSGRADTQYF
-	many	TRBV20-1	TRBJ2-1	TGCAGTGCTAGAGATCCCAATGAGCAGTTCTTC	CSARDPNEQFF
-	many	TRBV5-1	TRBJ2-5	TGCGCCAGCAGCCCTGCGTGGGAGACCCAGTACTTC	CASSPAWETQYF
-	many	TRBV25-1	TRBJ1-2	TGTGCCAGCAGTGATCAGAGCTATGGCTACACCTTC	CASSDQSYGYTF
-	many	TRBV4-1	TRBJ2-5	TGCGCCAGCAGCCAAGATATTTCCGTCGGAGAGACCCAGTACTTC	CASSQDISVGETQYF
-	many	TRBV7-2	TRBJ1-6	TGTGCCAGCAGCTTGCAGGGGACCCAAAGCTCACCCCTCCACTTT	CASSLQGTQSSPLHF
-	few	TRBV20-1	TRBJ2-5	TGCAGTGCGTCCCCCCGGCCAGCCGGGGAGACCCAGTACTTC	CSASPRPAGETQYF
-	many	TRBV24-1	TRBJ2-3	TGTGCCACCAGTGATTATGGGGCAAAGACCACAGATACGCAGTATTTT	CATSDYGAKTTDTQYF
TRBD2	many	TRBV19	TRBJ2-7	TGTGCCAGTAGCCCCACGGGACTAGCGGGAGGGCTGTACTTC	CASSPTGLAGGLYF
-	many	TRBV7-2	TRBJ2-1	TGTGCCAGCAGCCCAGACAGGCCCTGGGGGATATACAATGAGCAGTTCTTC	CASSPDRPWGIYNEQFF
-	many	TRBV7-2	TRBJ2-7	TGTGCCAGCAGCTTAGACGGGGTTACCTCCTACGAGCAGTACTTC	CASSLDGVTSYEQYF
-	few	TRBV3-1	TRBJ2-4	TGTGCCAGCAGCCAAGGGACCCGAGGCCAGTACTTC	CASSQGTRGQYF
-	many	TRBV28	TRBJ2-7	TGTGCCAGTCGAATTTCCTACGAGCAGTACTTC	CASRISYEQYF
-	many	TRBV20-1	TRBJ2-3	TGCAGTGCCCTGGTGGGAGCCCGAATAGATACGCAGTATTTT	CSALVGARIDTQYF
TRBD2	-	TRBV20-1	TRBJ2-1	TGCTGTGCTAGATGGTTTCTAGCGGGAGCATTGGGTGAGCAGTTCTTC	CCARWFLAGALGEQFF
TRBD2	-	TRBV3-1	TRBJ2-2	TGTGCCATCAGTTTCCAAAGCGGGGGGGCTGCGATTACCGGGGAGCTGTTTTTT	CAISFQSGGAAITGELFF